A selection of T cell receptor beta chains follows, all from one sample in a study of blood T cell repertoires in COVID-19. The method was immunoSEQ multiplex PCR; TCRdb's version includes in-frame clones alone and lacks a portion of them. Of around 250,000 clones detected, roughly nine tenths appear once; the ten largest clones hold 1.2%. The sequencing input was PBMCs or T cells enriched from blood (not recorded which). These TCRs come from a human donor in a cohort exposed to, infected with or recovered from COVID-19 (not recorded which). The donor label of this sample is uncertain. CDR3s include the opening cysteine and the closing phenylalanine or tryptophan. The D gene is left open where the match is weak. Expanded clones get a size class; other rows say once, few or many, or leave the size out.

TGTGCCAGCAGTCCTAACTCTGAAGCTTTCTTT,CASSPNSEAFF,11,.,TRBJ1-1,.,TRBV12-3/TRBV12-4
TGTGCCAGCAGTCCATATCCTAGGGAGGGGCGGGGCACAGATACGCAGTATTTT,CASSPYPREGRGTDTQYF,18,TRBD2,TRBJ2-3,.,TRBV28
TGTGCCAGCAGTGTTGGAGCGGGGGAAGGGGAGACCCAGTACTTC,CASSVGAGEGETQYF,15,TRBD2,TRBJ2-5,.,TRBV6-4
TGTGCCAGTACCCAGGCGAATCGTGCTAACTATGGCTACACCTTC,CASTQANRANYGYTF,15,.,TRBJ1-2,.,TRBV19
TGTGCCAGCAGTGAAAGGACAGGAAGCTCCTATAATTCACCCCTCCACTTT,CASSERTGSSYNSPLHF,17,TRBD1,TRBJ1-6,.,TRBV2
TGTGCCAGCAGCACCGGGACAGGGGCTCTTAATTCACCCCTCCACTTT,CASSTGTGALNSPLHF,16,TRBD1,TRBJ1-6,once,TRBV27
TGTGCCAGTAGTATATTGAGGGATCAGCCCCAGCATTTT,CASSILRDQPQHF,13,.,TRBJ1-5,.,TRBV19
TGTGCCAGTAGTCAGGGGCCTGCAAACACCGGGGAGCTGTTTTTT,CASSQGPANTGELFF,15,.,TRBJ2-2,.,TRBV19
TGTGCCAGCAGCACGGGACAGAAGCAGTACTTC,CASSTGQKQYF,11,TRBD1,TRBJ2-7,.,TRBV7-8
TGTGCCTGGGTGACAGGGGACACTGAAGCTTTCTTT,CAWVTGDTEAFF,12,TRBD1,TRBJ1-1,.,TRBV30
TGTGCCAGCATAAACAGGGCACGTAACAACAATGAGCAGTTCTTC,CASINRARNNNEQFF,15,.,TRBJ2-1,.,TRBV2
TGCGCCAGCAGCTTGGTGTTTGGCCACGAGCAGTACTTC,CASSLVFGHEQYF,13,.,TRBJ2-7,.,TRBV5-1
TGTGCCAGCAGCCAAGATGGGGGCAGTGAAGCTTTCTTT,CASSQDGGSEAFF,13,.,TRBJ1-1,.,TRBV3-1/TRBV3-2
TGTGCCAGTAGTCCTCTACAGGGAATCGTCTATGGCTACACCTTC,CASSPLQGIVYGYTF,15,.,TRBJ1-2,.,TRBV19
TGTGCCACCAGCAGGGACCGGGGGACAGGGCCTCACACTGAAGCTTTCTTT,CATSRDRGTGPHTEAFF,17,TRBD1,TRBJ1-1,.,TRBV15
TGTGCCAGCGCGGAAGGAACAGGGGGCAAGGTGGAAGGGCAGTTCTTC,CASAEGTGGKVEGQFF,16,TRBD1,TRBJ2-1,few,TRBV7-6
TGTGCCAGCAGGTGGGCGGGGAGGGACAATGAGCAGTTCTTC,CASRWAGRDNEQFF,14,TRBD2,TRBJ2-1,few,TRBV27
TGTGCCAGTACCCAAGATCGGGACACCGGGGAGCTGTTTTTT,CASTQDRDTGELFF,14,.,TRBJ2-2,.,TRBV19
TGCGCCAGCAGCCAGAACAGGGGATGGAAATACGAGCAGTACTTC,CASSQNRGWKYEQYF,15,TRBD1,TRBJ2-7,.,TRBV4-1
TGTGCCACCAGGGAGGGGCCTCCATACAATGAGCAGTTCTTC,CATREGPPYNEQFF,14,.,TRBJ2-1,once,TRBV24-1
TGTGCCAGCAGTTTATTTGGTACGGTGGGGGGATCTAACTATGGCTACACCTTC,CASSLFGTVGGSNYGYTF,18,.,TRBJ1-2,.,TRBV27
TGTGCCACCAGTGAAGCGGACAGGAAGAATGAGCAGTTCTTC,CATSEADRKNEQFF,14,TRBD1,TRBJ2-1,.,TRBV24-1
TGTGCCAGCTTATCCCCCGGGACAGGCTCCTATGGCTACACCTTC,CASLSPGTGSYGYTF,15,TRBD1,TRBJ1-2,.,TRBV6-5
TGTGCTAGTGGTTTGTCGGGGGTAGGCACTGAAGCTTTCTTT,CASGLSGVGTEAFF,14,.,TRBJ1-1,.,TRBV12-5